This TCR beta chain was identified in a study of blood T cell repertoires in COVID-19 (dated by TCRdb to 2020 to 2021). Concerning the study at large: Samples covering the acute and convalescent phases of COVID-19 were provided by collaborators in the United States, Italy and Spain. The material from the prospective study consisted of cDNA or gDNA derived from T cells, B-cell-depleted T cells, or PBMCs. The repertoires were made available in a free public database intended to serve as a resource for research on the immune response to SARS-CoV-2. Subjects who had been exposed to COVID-19, were actively infected with it, or had recovered from it provided the deeply sampled blood TCRbeta repertoires that made up the dataset. Where HLA class I and class II types were available, the types were taken from metadata supplied by the sample provider, not from assay-based typing. The sample metadata nearly always contained a de-identified subject ID, COVID-19 status, age in years and sex. The samples were drawn from the first 160 participants of the ongoing ImmuneRACE study and from 1,254 subjects provided by 6 global collaborators.

As concerns this clone: What this receptor recognizes is not known. The sample holds no much larger clone one base away, and base qualities are not on file.

The cysteine opens and the phenylalanine closes a CDR3 of 14 amino acids. Only the CDR3 DNA is retained, 42 bases long and in frame from the first base. Trimming at the junction amounts to 2 bases on V and 7 bases on J, and the germline ends lie 13 bases apart. CDR1 and CDR2, per the germline V gene, are SGHRS and YFSETQ. The study at large found these results: Clinical and demographic metadata were provided uncurated, with the amount varying by source and participant.

The collaborating institutions used their own protocols to collect whole blood in K2EDTA tubes. For TCRbeta analysis, collaborators shipped samples as frozen whole blood, isolated PBMCs, or DNA extracted from either of those sample types. TCRbeta CDR3 regions were amplified from genomic DNA using the immunoSEQ Assay, a bias-controlled multiplex PCR. The study's processing was this. Nucleated cell counts per sample were estimated from amplification of reference gene primers within the assay. Sequence reads were collapsed and filtered to measure the absolute abundance of every unique TCRbeta CDR3 rearrangement. For each sample, productive Simpson clonality was calculated as the square root of Simpson's diversity index over productive rearrangements. What TCRdb holds here is the immuneACCESS table cut down to in-frame rearrangements. Part of the clones is not present; checked against another copy, under half of the missing clones reflect an unresolved V gene, and the others are unexplained. Clone size and the V and J calls come from that table; the DNA yielded D and trimming. Across this sample there are 130,000 or so clones, with 85% to 90% seen only once. Around 4.1% of the sample goes to the ten largest clones.

The TCR sequence derives from a human donor in a cohort sampled during active COVID-19. This chain is built from TRBV5-1 and TRBJ1-5; the D gene is perhaps TRBD1, from 5 matching bases. Sequencing was carried out using peripheral blood. The CDR3: CASSLAQGGQPQHF. The DNA sequence reads TGCGCCAGCAGCTTAGCGCAGGGTGGGCAGCCCCAGCATTTT.